This TCR beta chain is drawn from a study of blood T cell repertoires in COVID-19. Libraries were prepared by immunoSEQ multiplex PCR; TCRdb keeps only in-frame clonotypes and omits some of them. The top ten clones hold more than 4.5% of a sample with about 190,000 clones, roughly 80% of them seen once. Germline V CDR1 and CDR2: SQVTM, ANQGSEA. Trimming stripped 7 bases from V and 4 bases from J, with 16 bases between. This CDR3 spans 13 amino acids. The sample holds one count of this clone. The sequenced material came from PBMCs or T cells enriched from blood (not recorded which). The chain has TRBV29-1 and TRBJ1-1; D not resolved. This sequence originates from a woman aged 55-70 years with acute COVID-19. The CDR3 reads CSAPPGSGTEAFF. The CDR3 bases are TGCAGCGCCCCCCCGGGGAGTGGCACTGAAGCTTTCTTT.